Presented here are 5 T cell receptor beta chains from one specimen sequenced in a study of blood T cell repertoires in COVID-19. TCRdb's copy holds only in-frame clones and misses some; the assay was immunoSEQ multiplex PCR. Here the sample spans 200,000 to 250,000 clones, roughly 81% being singletons. Sequenced input: peripheral blood. The receptor set was obtained from a man in his forties or fifties with acute or convalescent COVID-19.

The chain recombines TRBV5-5 with TRBJ1-2; D not resolved. CDR1 and CDR2 (germline): SGHKS, YYEKEE (reference sequence). Trimming shortened V by 0 bases and J by 8 bases, and 14 bases separated the two germline ends. The CDR3 spans 14 residues. CDR3 nucleotide sequence: TGTGCCAGCAGCTTGGGCGCCAACCTCGGGGGCTACACCTTC. Encoded protein: CASSLGANLGGYTF.

With regard to this clone: Other DNA sequences from this sample encode an identical CDR3 as well. The rearrangement links TRBV7-2 to TRBJ2-1, with 8 positions matching TRBD1. The V and J ends lost 4 bases and 2 bases, in that order; junction bases with no gene match: 4. Per germline, CDR1 SGHTA and CDR2 FQGNSA. This CDR3 contains 15 residues. The CDR3 here is CASSSDRGPYNEQFF. CDR3 nucleotides: TGTGCCAGCAGCTCCGACAGGGGCCCCTACAATGAGCAGTTCTTC.

The CDR3 spells CASSQLSYEQYF. For the CDR3, the DNA is TGTGCCAGCAGCCAGCTCAGCTACGAGCAGTACTTC. V usage is TRBV3-1 (or the pseudogene TRBV3-2) and J usage is TRBJ2-7; D call uncertain. Per germline, CDR1 LGHDT and CDR2 YNNKEL (reference sequence). This CDR3 contains 12 residues. The V and J ends lost 3 bases and 3 bases respectively, with 6 bases between them.

This chain joins TRBV6-6 and TRBJ1-6, with 8 bases that match TRBD1. Germline V gene data show CDR1 as MNHNY and CDR2 as SVGAGI (reference sequence). V was clipped by 7 bases and J by 7 bases; unmatched bases: 6. The CDR3 is made up of 14 amino acids. CDR3 DNA sequence: TGTGCCAGCACTACAGGGGGTGGGAATTCACCCCTCCACTTT. Encoded protein: CASTTGGGNSPLHF.

This chain connects TRBV5-4 to TRBJ1-2; 7 nucleotides align to TRBD1. CDR1 SGHNT and CDR2 YYREEE come from the germline V gene (reference sequence). The CDR3 extends over 15 amino acids. J was trimmed by 7 bases and V by 0 bases; bases with no gene match: 9. Here the CDR3 reads CASSLDPQGGAGYTF. The CDR3 coding sequence is TGTGCCAGCAGCTTGGACCCCCAGGGGGGTGCTGGCTACACCTTC. Full variable domain (missing parts from reference TRBV5-4 and TRBJ1-2): ETGVTQSPTHLIKTRGQQVTLRCSSQSGHNTVSWYQQALGQGPQFIFQYYREEENGRGNFPPRFSGLQFPNYSSELNVNALELDDSALYLCASSLDPQGGAGYTFGSGTRLTVV.